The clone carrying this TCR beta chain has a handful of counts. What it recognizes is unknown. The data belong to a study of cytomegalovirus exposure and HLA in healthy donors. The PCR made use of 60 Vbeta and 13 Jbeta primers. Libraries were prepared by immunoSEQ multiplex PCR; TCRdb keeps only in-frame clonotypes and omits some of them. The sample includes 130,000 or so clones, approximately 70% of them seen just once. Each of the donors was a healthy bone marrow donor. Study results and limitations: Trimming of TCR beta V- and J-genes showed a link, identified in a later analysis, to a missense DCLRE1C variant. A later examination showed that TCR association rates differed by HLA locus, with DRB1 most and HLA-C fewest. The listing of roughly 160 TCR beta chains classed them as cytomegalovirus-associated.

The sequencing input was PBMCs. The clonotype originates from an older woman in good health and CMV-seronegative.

The CDR3 loop reads CASSLLAGGTDTQYF. The CDR3 coding sequence is TGTGCCAGCAGTTTACTAGCGGGGGGCACAGATACGCAGTATTTT. V is TRBV27 and J is TRBJ2-3; 10 nucleotides agree with TRBD2. The trim removed 2 bases at V and 1 base at J, leaving 0 bases unmatched. CDR1 and CDR2 from the germline V gene are MNHEY and SMNVEV (reference sequence). The CDR3 covers 15 residues.